A single sample is the source of the 17 T cell receptor beta chains below, sequenced in a study of OX40 agonist ivuxolimab in advanced cancers. Assay used: immunoSEQ multiplex PCR; TCRdb lists only in-frame clones, some missing. The sample shows over 65,000 clones, 80% to 95% of them seen only once. The specimen comprised CD4+ or CD8+ T cells sorted from blood, sampled in a trial of the OX40 agonist ivuxolimab. The receptor source for this set is an adult with an advanced solid tumor such as melanoma, head and neck, liver or kidney cancer.

The chain combines TRBV7-6 with TRBJ2-2; TRBD2 matches 7 bases. The CDR3 covers 14 residues. Per germline, CDR1 SGHVS and CDR2 FNYEAQ. Losses at the gene ends were 9 bases for V and 3 bases for J; bases not matched to a gene: 7. CDR3 in amino acids: CASTGGLDTGELFF. The CDR3 DNA sequence: TGTGCCAGTACGGGGGGTTTGGACACCGGGGAGCTGTTTTTT.

V is TRBV28 and J is TRBJ2-5; weak D call: TRBD1 (6 bases). The CDR3 sequence is 12 residues long. Per germline, CDR1 MDHEN and CDR2 SYDVKM. The ends were cut back, 8 bases at V and 5 bases at J, with 12 bases in the middle. CDR3 amino acids: CASQGLGETQYF. The CDR3, as DNA: TGTGCCAGCCAGGGGTTGGGGGAGACCCAGTACTTC.

This clone was counted a few times. CDR3 in amino acids: CASSFAGESYEQYF. The DNA of the CDR3 is TGTGCCAGCAGCTTTGCGGGGGAATCCTACGAGCAGTACTTC. The chain is built from TRBV5-4 and TRBJ2-7; 7 nucleotides align to TRBD2. The V gene end was trimmed by 2 bases and the J gene end by 1 base; junction bases not matched to a gene: 3. The germline CDR1 and CDR2 sequences are SGHNT and YYREEE (reference sequence). The CDR3 runs 14 residues.

V and J are TRBV13 and TRBJ2-7; D gene ambiguous. Germline V gene lookup returns CDR1 PRHDT and CDR2 FYEKMQ (reference sequence). The CDR3 length is 12 residues. Trimming took 4 bases from V and 2 from J, leaving 6 bases between them. CDR3 region: CASSSRPYEQYF. Here the CDR3 DNA reads TGTGCCAGCAGCTCCCGTCCCTACGAGCAGTACTTC. Complete variable domain (other parts from reference TRBV13 and TRBJ2-7): AAGVIQSPRHLIKEKRETATLKCYPIPRHDTVYWYQQGPGQDPQFLISFYEKMQSDKGSIPDRFSAQQFSDYHSELNMSSLELGDSALYFCASSSRPYEQYFGPGTRLTVT.

The V call is TRBV27, the J call TRBJ1-6; D remains ambiguous. The germline CDR1 and CDR2 sequences are MNHEY and SMNVEV (reference sequence). The CDR3 has 13 amino acids. V gave up 5 bases and J gave up 10 bases, with 12 bases separating them. As DNA, the CDR3 is TGTGCCAGCAGTGAAGTTTCCCCGTCACCCCTCCACTTT. This encodes CASSEVSPSPLHF.

Worth noting for this clone: At one end the junction does not follow the germline gene, possibly because of a read error. Written as DNA, the CDR3 is TGTGCCAACAGTGAAGTGGGGGAGTCCTACGAGCAGTACTTC. Amino acid sequence: CANSEVGESYEQYF. The V call is TRBV25-1, the J call TRBJ2-7; D is tentatively TRBD1 or TRBD2 (5 bases each). CDR3 length: 14 amino acids. Germline CDR1 MGHDK, CDR2 SYGVNS.

The rearrangement joins TRBV7-9 to TRBJ2-2; 12 nucleotides agree with TRBD2. Germline V gives CDR1 SEHNR, CDR2 FQNEAQ (reference sequence). The junction had 10 bases not matched to a gene; V was cut back by 5 bases and J by 0 bases. CDR3 length: 19 amino acids. Here the CDR3 DNA reads TGTGCCAGCAGCACGACCCTAGCGGGGGGGGATGCGAACACCGGGGAGCTGTTTTTT. Translation: CASSTTLAGGDANTGELFF.

The rearrangement joins TRBV14 to TRBJ2-3; D assignment may be TRBD1 or TRBD2 (5 bases each). CDR1 is SGHDN and CDR2 is FVKESK in the germline V gene. Between the trimmed V and J ends, which lost 4 bases and 2 bases, there was a span of 10 bases. This CDR3 is 14 amino acids long. CDR3 coding DNA: TGTGCCAGCAGCCGTACGGGGACCACAGATACGCAGTATTTT. This translates into CASSRTGTTDTQYF. Drawing the rest from reference TRBV14 and TRBJ2-3, the complete variable domain is EAGVTQFPSHSVIEKGQTVTLRCDPISGHDNLYWYRRVMGKEIKFLLHFVKESKQDESGMPNNRFLAERTGGTYSTLKVQPAELEDSGVYFCASSRTGTTDTQYFGPGTRLTVL.

The chain recombines TRBV15 with TRBJ2-3; possibly TRBD1 for D (6 bases). Trimming removed 1 base at V and 2 bases at J, with 10 bases between. CDR1 and CDR2 (germline): LNHNV, YYDKDF (reference sequence). The CDR3 contains 15 residues. The chain's CDR3 is CATSRAGQFTDTQYF. CDR3 nucleotides: TGTGCCACCAGCAGAGCCGGACAGTTCACAGATACGCAGTATTTT.

As concerns this clone: Sequence at one end of the junction differs from germline and may be a read error. This CDR3 is also generated by other DNA sequences in the sample. The chain has TRBV4-1 and TRBJ1-2; 7 nucleotides line up with TRBD1. The CDR3 covers 13 residues. Per germline, CDR1 MGHRA and CDR2 YSYEKL. In DNA, the CDR3 is TGCGCTAGCAGCCAGGGACAGACCTATGGCTACACCTTC. Its protein is CASSQGQTYGYTF.

V is TRBV13 and J is TRBJ2-1; no definite D call. Trimming took 0 bases from V and 0 from J, leaving 6 bases between them. The V gene's germline CDR1 is PRHDT and CDR2 FYEKMQ (reference sequence). CDR3 size: 15 residues. The CDR3 region is CASSLGVSSYNEQFF. The CDR3 bases are TGTGCCAGCAGCTTAGGGGTGAGCTCCTACAATGAGCAGTTCTTC.

The chain recombines TRBV19 with TRBJ2-7, with TRBD2 matching over 9 bases. Trimming removed 5 bases from V and 1 base from J; junction bases left unmatched: 9. This CDR3 is built from 16 residues. Germline V gene sequence: CDR1 LNHDA, CDR2 SQIVND (reference sequence). Here the CDR3 reads CASSHLAGRSSYEQYF. The CDR3 DNA reads as TGTGCCAGTAGTCATCTAGCGGGGCGGAGTTCCTACGAGCAGTACTTC.

This clone was seen just once. The chain joins TRBV21-1 to TRBJ2-7; the table's D call, TRBD2, has no DNA check behind it. TRBV21-1 corresponds to a pseudogene. The CDR3 has 15 amino acids. CDR3 loop: CASSKASGTYYEQYF. Written as DNA, the CDR3 is TGTGCCAGCAGCAAAGCGAGCGGGACCTACTACGAGCAGTACTTC.

This rearrangement joins TRBV7-2 to TRBJ2-7; D is possibly TRBD1 (7 bases). Looked up from germline, CDR1 is SGHTA and CDR2 is FQGNSA. V was clipped by 2 bases and J by 3 bases, with 14 bases between them. The CDR3 length is 15 residues. CDR3 residues: CASSLRGRGNYEQYF. DNA of the CDR3: TGTGCCAGCAGCTTAAGGGGGCGGGGTAACTACGAGCAGTACTTC.

This sequence joins TRBV25-1 and TRBJ1-2; tentatively, D is TRBD1 (5 bases). CDR3 length equals 12 residues. CDR1 and CDR2 from the germline V gene are MGHDK and SYGVNS. Trimming shortened V by 6 bases and J by 3 bases, and 8 bases separated the two germline ends. CDR3 nucleotide sequence: TGTGCCAGCAGACGGGGGGACTATGGCTACACCTTC. Protein: CASRRGDYGYTF.

The rearrangement joins TRBV10-1 to TRBJ2-2; D is uncertain. V lost 8 bases to trimming and J lost 0 bases, with 13 bases between them. The CDR3 is made up of 15 amino acids. The germline gives CDR1 WNHNN, CDR2 SYGVQD (reference sequence). Here the CDR3 DNA reads TGCGCCAGCGGCGATTACAAGACGAACACCGGGGAGCTGTTTTTT. It specifies CASGDYKTNTGELFF.

The chain has TRBV4-1 and TRBJ2-3; 7 nucleotides line up with TRBD1. In germline, CDR1 is MGHRA, CDR2 YSYEKL. V was clipped by 4 bases and J by 2 bases; unmatched bases: 9. The CDR3 runs 16 residues. The CDR3 sequence is CASSLPATGPTDTQYF. CDR3 DNA: TGCGCCAGCAGCCTACCCGCGACAGGGCCCACAGATACGCAGTATTTT.